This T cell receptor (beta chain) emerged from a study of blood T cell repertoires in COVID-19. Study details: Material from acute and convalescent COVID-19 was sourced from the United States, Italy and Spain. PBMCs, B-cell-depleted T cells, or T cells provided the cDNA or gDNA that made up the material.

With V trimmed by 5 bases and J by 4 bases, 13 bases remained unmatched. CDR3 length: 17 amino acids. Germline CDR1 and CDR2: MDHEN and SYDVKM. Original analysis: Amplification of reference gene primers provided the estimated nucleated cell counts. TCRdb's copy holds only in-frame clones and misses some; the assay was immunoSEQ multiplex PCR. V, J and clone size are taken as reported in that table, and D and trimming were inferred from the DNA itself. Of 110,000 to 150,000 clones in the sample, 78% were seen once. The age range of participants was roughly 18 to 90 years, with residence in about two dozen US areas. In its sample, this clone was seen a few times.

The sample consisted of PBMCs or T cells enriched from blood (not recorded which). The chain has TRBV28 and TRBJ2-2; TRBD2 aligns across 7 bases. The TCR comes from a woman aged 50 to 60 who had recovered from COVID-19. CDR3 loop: CASSAFFGEGSTGELFF. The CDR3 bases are TGTGCCAGCAGTGCGTTCTTTGGGGAGGGAAGCACCGGGGAGCTGTTTTTT.